This TCR beta chain was sequenced for a study of T cell repertoires in cytomegalovirus infection. Whole-study context: Public TCR beta signature analysis indicated the presence of both CMV infection and matching HLA type. Overall study findings and caveats: Dominating the ex vivo response were TCR beta clonotypes that were CMV-specific and HLA-C-restricted.

This clonotype was counted between two and nine times. The antigen is undetermined. CDR1 LNHDA and CDR2 SQIVND come from the germline V gene (reference sequence). The CDR3 length is 13 residues. V lost 8 bases and J lost 4, with 11 bases in between. Via MiXCR, TCRdb re-called the reads, giving one row per CDR3 protein. The repertoire holds fewer than 700,000 distinct CDR3 sequences, with 20% to 30% as singletons. V is TRBV19 and J is TRBJ2-2; D is perhaps TRBD2 (6 bases). The sample comprised CD8+ T cells from PBMCs. This TCR was recovered from a human donor in good health (CMV status not recorded). Some clones in this sample may be carry-over from other donors' samples. The CDR3 loop reads CASGLSSTGELFF. Here the CDR3 DNA reads TGTGCCAGTGGACTATCTAGCACCGGGGAGCTGTTTTTT.